This TCR beta chain was profiled in a study of cytomegalovirus exposure and HLA in healthy donors. Whole-study findings and limits: A few CMV-associated chains were confirmed in vitro to be specific for CMV antigens. With DRB1 most and HLA-C fewest, TCR association rates differed between HLA loci in a later analysis. An observed cluster of highly shared sequence variants was recorded as a likely sequencing artifact. TCR beta V- and J-gene trimming was later associated with a missense DCLRE1C variant.

Primers for the PCR totalled 60 Vbeta and 13 Jbeta. The method was immunoSEQ multiplex PCR; TCRdb's version includes in-frame clones alone and lacks a portion of them. The sample has roughly 120,000 clones; about four fifths are singletons. Germline values: CDR1 MNHEY, CDR2 SMNVEV (reference sequence). The length of the CDR3 is 13 residues. As to this clone: Its antigen is unknown.

The V call is TRBV27, the J call TRBJ2-5; D is uncertain. The closer fit of TRBJ2-7 to the DNA end suggests the J call may be wrong. The receptor was derived from a woman aged 40 to 50 in good health and CMV-seronegative. The sequencing input was PBMCs. In DNA, the CDR3 is TGTGCCAGCAGACAAACAGCAACCTACGAGCAGTACTTC. Encoded protein: CASRQTATYEQYF.